This T cell receptor beta chain was captured by sequencing in a study of T cell responses to AZD1222 COVID-19 vaccine. For the study at large: The study pooled second doses at about 4 or about 12 weeks.

The assay was immunoSEQ multiplex PCR, and TCRdb's table has in-frame clones only and misses some. The sample yields 97,000 or so clones, approximately 88% seen once. The CDR3 loop spans 13 amino acids. V gave up 4 bases and J gave up 2 bases, with 6 bases separating them. Notes on this clone: Its antigen is not identified.

General observations from the study: Every sample of the repertoires postdated the peak T cell response. White British people made up most donors, females outnumbered males, and clonal diversity was possibly underestimated. Increases in Spike-specific TCR breadth and depth were seen after two AZD1222 doses.

J is TRBJ1-5 and V is TRBV12-3 or TRBV12-4, with D possibly TRBD1 on 6 matching bases. This receptor was identified in an adult in good health. Sequenced here: peripheral blood, sampled on day 0 of AZD1222 vaccination. CDR3 sequence: CASSYRGNQPQHF. The CDR3 region has the DNA TGTGCCAGCAGTTACAGGGGCAATCAGCCCCAGCATTTT.